This TCR beta chain was sequenced during a study of beta chain features in type 1 diabetes. About the study: Sorted cells from all samples, numbering about 98 million, were examined. General study findings and limits: The study found fewer insertions and more deletions at VDJ junctions in type 1 diabetes patients. High TCR expression in some cells could lead to their over-representation in cDNA sequencing.

This clone came up a few times. No antigen is known for it. The entirety of the isolated RNA underwent reverse transcription, so expressed TCRB transcripts were sequenced. The data were produced by immunoSEQ multiplex PCR, yet TCRdb's version contains in-frame clones alone and is incomplete. The sample yields roughly 450,000 clones, 9.5% to 12% seen once. The germline V and J ends were trimmed by 4 bases and 0 bases, with 9 bases remaining between them. The CDR3 spans 14 residues. Germline V gene data show CDR1 as MNHEY and CDR2 as SMNVEV (reference sequence). Per donor, one heparinised blood draw averaged roughly 120 mL.

Sequencing was done on a sample of naive CD4+ T cells from blood. This TCR was recovered from a woman younger than 35 in good health. The rearrangement uses TRBV27 and TRBJ1-1; D not resolved. The CDR3 spells CASSSARMNTEAFF. CDR3 bases: TGTGCCAGCAGTTCGGCAAGAATGAACACTGAAGCTTTCTTT.